Listed below are T cell receptor beta chains from one sample, sequenced in a study of cytomegalovirus exposure and HLA in healthy donors. Clones were sequenced by immunoSEQ multiplex PCR, and TCRdb holds only the in-frame ones, with some missing. Of 150,000 to 200,000 clones listed, about 80% are singletons. The sample taken for sequencing was PBMCs. These receptors were obtained from a woman aged 25 to 39 in good health and CMV-seronegative. The CDR3 runs from the conserved cysteine through the conserved F or W. A D gene is named only where the DNA matches it firmly. For some rows the clone size is stated as once, few or many, or as a class when expanded; others skip it.

D	V	size	J	DNA	CDR3
-	TRBV13	-	TRBJ1-3	TGTGCCAGCAGCTTACGGACGGGAAAAGCTTACTCTGGAAACACCATATATTTT	CASSLRTGKAYSGNTIYF
-	TRBV5-1	-	TRBJ2-5	TGCGCCAGCAGCCCCGGGACTTACCAAGAGACCCAGTACTTC	CASSPGTYQETQYF
-	TRBV30	-	TRBJ2-7	TGTGCCTGGAGAGATATTCGGCGGTACGAGCAGTACTTC	CAWRDIRRYEQYF
TRBD2	TRBV6-5	-	TRBJ2-1	TGTGCCAGCAGGTTACTAGCGGGGGGATCCGGGGGGCAGTTCTTC	CASRLLAGGSGGQFF
-	TRBV5-1	-	TRBJ2-3	TGCGCCAGCGGACTATTTACCCTCACAGATACGCAGTATTTT	CASGLFTLTDTQYF
-	TRBV10-3	once	TRBJ2-1	TGTGCCATCAGTGAGAACGGGAATGAGCAGTTCTTC	CAISENGNEQFF
TRBD2	TRBV6-5	-	TRBJ2-7	TGTGCCAGCAGTTACTCTGGACTAGCGGGAATCTACGAGCAGTACTTC	CASSYSGLAGIYEQYF
-	TRBV7-9	-	TRBJ1-1	TGTGCCAGCAGCTTAGCGCCGGGCACTGAAGCTTTCTTT	CASSLAPGTEAFF
-	TRBV6-6	-	TRBJ1-5	TGTGCCAGCAGTTCCCAGGGGTTCCAGCCCCAGCATTTT	CASSSQGFQPQHF
TRBD1	TRBV6-5	-	TRBJ1-1	TGTGCCAGCAGTTACCAGGGGGCGCGAAACACTGAAGCTTTCTTT	CASSYQGARNTEAFF
-	TRBV21-1	-	TRBJ1-1	TGTGCCAGCAGCTACAAGGGGGAGGGAGCAACTGAAGCTTTCTTT	CASSYKGEGATEAFF
TRBD2	TRBV11-2	few	TRBJ2-1	TGTGCCATCATACTCACCGGGACTAGCGGGGGGGACAACCCCAATGAGCAGTTCTTC	CAIILTGTSGGDNPNEQFF
TRBD1	TRBV6-1	-	TRBJ1-2	TGTGCCAGCAGTGTCAAAAGACAGGGCACGAGTGGCTACACCTTC	CASSVKRQGTSGYTF
-	TRBV30	-	TRBJ2-3	TGTGCCCGAATATCGAGTAACACAGATACGCAGTATTTT	CARISSNTDTQYF
TRBD1	TRBV5-4	once	TRBJ1-2	TGTGCCAGCGGGACTCCTGACAGGGGGAACTATGGCTACACCTTC	CASGTPDRGNYGYTF
TRBD1	TRBV30	-	TRBJ1-2	TGTGCCTGGAGTCGGACAGGGGCGTATGGCTACACCTTC	CAWSRTGAYGYTF
TRBD1	TRBV19	-	TRBJ2-2	TGTGCCAGTAGTCCCGAATCAGGGGGCACCGGGGAGCTGTTTTTT	CASSPESGGTGELFF
TRBD2	TRBV6-5	few	TRBJ2-2	TGTGCCACCTCGACTAGCGGGGGAGCCGGGGAGCTGTTTTTT	CATSTSGGAGELFF
TRBD1	TRBV6-6	-	TRBJ1-1	TGTGCCAGCAGACCCGGGACAGATGCGGTTGCTTTCTTT	CASRPGTDAVAFF
-	TRBV7-9	-	TRBJ1-4	TGTGCCAGCAGCTTAGGGGACACGATTAATGAAAAACTGTTTTTT	CASSLGDTINEKLFF
-	TRBV7-2	-	TRBJ2-5	TGTGCCAGCAGCTTAGTCTCGCGACAAGAGACCCAGTACTTC	CASSLVSRQETQYF
-	TRBV4-3	-	TRBJ2-7	TGCGCCAGCAGCCAAGAATTCAGATACGAGCAGTACTTC	CASSQEFRYEQYF
-	TRBV5-1	-	TRBJ1-5	TGCGCCAGCAGCTTGGATATTACAGGGAATCAGCCCCAGCATTTT	CASSLDITGNQPQHF
TRBD1	TRBV7-9	-	TRBJ1-1	TGTGCCAGCAGCTACCCCAGGGGGTGGGCTTTCTTT	CASSYPRGWAFF
-	TRBV7-2	-	TRBJ2-7	TGTGCCAGCAGCTTACACACAAACTACGAGCAGTACTTC	CASSLHTNYEQYF
TRBD1	TRBV2	-	TRBJ1-1	TGTGCCAGCGCTATAGACCGGACAGGGGCCTCCTTGAACACTGAAGCTTTCTTT	CASAIDRTGASLNTEAFF
TRBD1	TRBV19	-	TRBJ1-2	TGTGCCAGTAGTATGGAAAGCGCCAGGACAGGGGGCGGCTACACCTTC	CASSMESARTGGGYTF
TRBD2	TRBV4-1	-	TRBJ2-4	TGCGCCAGCAGCCAAGCGGGACTAGCGGGGGACATTCAGTACTTC	CASSQAGLAGDIQYF
TRBD2	TRBV27	-	TRBJ2-1	TGTGCCAGCAGTTTGACACTAGCGGGGGGGCCCAATGAGCAGTTCTTC	CASSLTLAGGPNEQFF
-	TRBV19	-	TRBJ1-3	TGTGCCAGTAGTATACAGGTTTCTGGAAACACCATATATTTT	CASSIQVSGNTIYF
-	TRBV19	few	TRBJ1-4	TGTGCCAGTAACTCATTCGGTGCAACTAATGAAAAACTGTTTTTT	CASNSFGATNEKLFF
TRBD1	TRBV29-1	-	TRBJ1-2	TGCAGCGTTGACGGGGACAGGCTCCGCGGCTACACCTTC	CSVDGDRLRGYTF
TRBD1	TRBV9	-	TRBJ1-2	TGTGCCAGCAGCGTAGCTGGCGCAGGGGGCGGCTATGGCTACACCTTC	CASSVAGAGGGYGYTF
TRBD1	TRBV18	-	TRBJ2-7	TGTGCCAGCTCAAGAACCAAGGGACAGGGTAGCTCCTACGAGCAGTACTTC	CASSRTKGQGSSYEQYF
TRBD2	TRBV11-2	-	TRBJ2-3	TGTGCCAGCAGCTTCTTTGGAGCGGGGGGTCGTACAGATACGCAGTATTTT	CASSFFGAGGRTDTQYF
-	TRBV4-2	once	TRBJ2-7	TGTGCCAGCAGCCAAGATCCCCTTAGGGCCACAGGGAAGCACGAGCAGTACTTC	CASSQDPLRATGKHEQYF
TRBD2	TRBV5-6	-	TRBJ2-1	TGTGCCAGCAGCTTGGGGGTGACTAGCATCGATGAGCAGTTCTTC	CASSLGVTSIDEQFF
-	TRBV29-1	-	TRBJ2-7	TGCAGCGTAGGCGGGGGCCTAGGAGAGCAGTACTTC	CSVGGGLGEQYF
TRBD2	TRBV2	-	TRBJ2-1	TGTGCCAGCAGTGAAGCGGTTTTAGCGGGGGGCCCCTACAATGAGCAGTTCTTC	CASSEAVLAGGPYNEQFF
-	TRBV5-1	-	TRBJ2-3	TGCGCCAGCAGCTGGCAGGGTTCCACAGATACGCAGTATTTT	CASSWQGSTDTQYF
TRBD2	TRBV14	few	TRBJ2-5	TGTGCCAGCAGAGACGGGACTAGCAGGCAGACCCAGTACTTC	CASRDGTSRQTQYF
-	TRBV9	-	TRBJ1-3	TGTGCCAGCAGCGTCTCGGGGGTTCCTGGAAACACCATATATTTT	CASSVSGVPGNTIYF
-	TRBV4-3	few	TRBJ1-1	TGCGCCAGCAGCCAGGGGGCGCAACGCCTGAACACTGAAGCTTTCTTT	CASSQGAQRLNTEAFF
-	TRBV6-1	-	TRBJ2-2	TGTGCCAGCAGTACTGAAGCGGGCTCCGGGGAGCTGTTTTTT	CASSTEAGSGELFF
-	TRBV5-6	-	TRBJ1-2	TGTGCCAGCATCCTGGGGGCAGGGTACTATGGCTACACCTTC	CASILGAGYYGYTF
TRBD1	TRBV30	-	TRBJ1-2	TGTGCCTGGAGTGAAACAGGGGAGGATGGCTACACCTTC	CAWSETGEDGYTF
TRBD1	TRBV10-1	-	TRBJ1-5	TGCGCCAGCAGGGAAATAATGGACAGGGTATTTGGTCAGCCCCAGCATTTT	CASREIMDRVFGQPQHF
TRBD2	TRBV5-1	-	TRBJ2-3	TGCGCCAGCAGCGAAGCGGGGGACCGCACAGATACGCAGTATTTT	CASSEAGDRTDTQYF
-	TRBV30	-	TRBJ2-7	TGTGCCTGGAGTGTGGGAATGAGCGGCTTCCACGAGCAGTACTTC	CAWSVGMSGFHEQYF
TRBD1	TRBV10-1	-	TRBJ2-7	TGCGCCAGCAGTTACGGGACAGGGGACTACGAGCAGTACTTC	CASSYGTGDYEQYF
-	TRBV7-6	-	TRBJ2-5	TGTGCCAGCAGCGAGGACCCCTCCATAACCGGGGGGCCTGGGGAGACCCAGTACTTC	CASSEDPSITGGPGETQYF
TRBD2	TRBV2	once	TRBJ2-5	TGTGCCAGCAGTGAAGTAAGTACCACTAGCGGGGGCCGGGGGCAAGAGACCCAGTACTTC	CASSEVSTTSGGRGQETQYF
TRBD1	TRBV2	-	TRBJ1-6	TGTGCCAGCAGTCTGACAGGGTCTAATTCACCCCTCCACTTT	CASSLTGSNSPLHF
-	TRBV2	-	TRBJ1-2	TGTGCCAGCAGCGAAGTCCCGGAGGTGGGCTATGGCTACACCTTC	CASSEVPEVGYGYTF
TRBD1	TRBV2	-	TRBJ1-2	TGTGCCAGCAGTGAAACAGGGGGTGGCTACACCTTC	CASSETGGGYTF
TRBD1	TRBV18	-	TRBJ2-7	TGTGCCAGCTCACCGACAGGGGCCTACGAGCAGTACTTC	CASSPTGAYEQYF
-	TRBV6-5	-	TRBJ1-1	TGTGCCAGCAGTTCACACCGGGACTGGAACACTGAAGCTTTCTTT	CASSSHRDWNTEAFF
TRBD1	TRBV10-1	-	TRBJ1-1	TGCGCCAGCAGCAAGAACCGGGACAGTGGAACAGATACTGAAGCTTTCTTT	CASSKNRDSGTDTEAFF
-	TRBV29-1	-	TRBJ2-1	TGCAGCGTGAGGGTGGGGAATGAGCAGTTCTTC	CSVRVGNEQFF